Following are 32 T cell receptor beta chains from one sample sequenced in a study of read filtering for tumor transcriptome and immune sequencing. The library was built from around 0.4 ug RNA with molecular barcoded adaptors for alpha/delta and beta/gamma chains. TCRdb processed the reads anew with MiXCR; each CDR3 protein has one entry. Counted here are over 45,000 distinct CDR3 sequences, about a fifth occurring once; the ten biggest clones make up roughly two fifths. Sequencing was carried out using a population of CD138-negative cells sorted from bone marrow. These receptors were collected from a donor at least 40 years old with multiple myeloma.

This clonotype was seen repeatedly, ten times or more. The chain has TRBV29-1 and TRBJ2-1; D is perhaps TRBD2 (5 bases). Trimming shortened V by 8 bases and J by 5 bases, and 13 bases separated the two germline ends. Germline-derived CDR1 and CDR2 are SQVTM and ANQGSEA. This CDR3 has 12 residues. This chain's CDR3 is CSPGWVDNEQFF. The CDR3 region has the DNA TGCAGCCCGGGGTGGGTCGACAATGAGCAGTTCTTC.

This clonotype came up a few times. The chain has TRBV9 and TRBJ2-5, with 9 bases identical to TRBD2. The CDR3 has 15 amino acids. Trimming cost V 4 bases and J 3 bases; bases outside gene matches: 7. CDR1 and CDR2 from the germline V gene are SGDLS and YYNGEE. This CDR3 is CASSQVLAGEETQYF. The CDR3 bases are TGTGCCAGCAGCCAGGTTTTAGCGGGAGAAGAGACCCAGTACTTC.

This clonotype has only a few counts. This chain connects TRBV7-8 to TRBJ2-7; 14 positions match TRBD2. Trimming cost V 1 base and J 2 bases; bases outside gene matches: 1. The CDR3 is 16 residues long. CDR1 and CDR2 from the germline V gene are SGHVS and FQNEAQ. The CDR3 loop reads CASSLGGLAGAYEQYF. CDR3 bases: TGTGCCAGCAGCTTAGGGGGACTAGCGGGAGCCTACGAGCAGTACTTC.

At least ten counts were recorded for this clonotype. The rearrangement uses TRBV12-3 or TRBV12-4 and TRBJ2-5; unclear D gene. The CDR3 runs 13 residues. Deletions cut 2 bases from V and 5 bases from J, with 9 bases between. The CDR3, as DNA: TGTGCCAGCAGTTTACAGAGTCGCGAGACCCAGTACTTC. The encoded protein is CASSLQSRETQYF.

Of note for this clonotype: A much more abundant neighbour one base away suggests this may be a read error. The rearrangement joins TRBV5-1 to TRBJ2-5, with D hard to call. In germline, CDR1 is SGHRS, CDR2 YFSETQ. The CDR3 has 14 residues. CDR3 bases: TGCGCCAGAAGCTTGGCCCCCAGAAAAGAGACCCAGTACTTC. This gives the protein CARSLAPRKETQYF.

V gene TRBV5-4 combines with J gene TRBJ2-7; 15 bases fit TRBD2. The V and J ends lost 3 bases and 0 bases, in that order; junction bases with no gene match: 1. Germline loops: CDR1 SGHNT, CDR2 YYREEE (reference sequence). This CDR3 is 16 amino acids long. The DNA of the CDR3 is TGTGCCAGCAGCTCGGGACTAGCGGGAGGCTCCTACGAGCAGTACTTC. Its translation is CASSSGLAGGSYEQYF.

Within the sample, this clonotype is medium-sized. The chain recombines TRBV6-2 or TRBV6-3 with TRBJ2-1; no clear D. The germline gives CDR1 MNHEY, CDR2 SVGEGT. V lost 6 bases to trimming and J lost 8 bases, with 8 bases between them. This CDR3 has 11 residues. The CDR3 region is CASSLHDEQFF. The CDR3 DNA is TGTGCCAGCAGCCTTCACGATGAGCAGTTCTTC.

This clonotype was counted at least ten times. The J gene is TRBJ2-6, the V gene TRBV7-9, with 7 positions matching TRBD2. With V trimmed by 5 bases and J by 2 bases, 0 bases remained unmatched. Germline loops: CDR1 SEHNR, CDR2 FQNEAQ (reference sequence). The CDR3 loop spans 14 amino acids. The DNA for the CDR3 is TGTGCCAGCAGCCGGGGGGCTGGGGCCAACGTCCTGACTTTC. Protein product: CASSRGAGANVLTF.

This clonotype was counted at least ten times. The V and J genes are TRBV20-1 and TRBJ1-5; the D is unclear. The CDR3 sequence is 12 residues long. V was shortened by 0 bases and J by 4 bases, with 4 bases between the two germline ends. Per the germline V gene, CDR1 is DFQATT and CDR2 is SNEGSKA (reference sequence). CDR3 sequence reads: CSARDLNQPQHF. In DNA, the CDR3 is TGCAGTGCTAGAGATCTAAATCAGCCCCAGCATTTT.

This clonotype occurred many times. The J gene is TRBJ2-5, the V gene TRBV5-1; D possibly corresponds to TRBD2 (6 bases). The germline V gene encodes CDR1 SGHRS and CDR2 YFSETQ. Trimming left V 4 bases short and J 0 bases short, with 10 bases between. The CDR3 covers 14 residues. The CDR3 region is CASSDQRDQETQYF. CDR3 bases: TGCGCCAGCAGCGACCAGCGGGACCAAGAGACCCAGTACTTC.

Ten or more counts support this clonotype. The V call is TRBV5-5, the J call TRBJ2-5, with D unclear. CDR3 size: 12 residues. V lost 0 bases to trimming and J lost 13 bases, with 13 bases between them. Germline V gene sequence: CDR1 SGHKS, CDR2 YYEKEE (reference sequence). CDR3 in amino acids: CASSLDGSVSYF. The CDR3 DNA reads as TGTGCCAGCAGCTTGGACGGTTCAGTTTCGTACTTC. The full variable domain, rest sourced from reference TRBV5-5 and TRBJ2-5, is DAGVTQSPTHLIKTRGQQVTLRCSPISGHKSVSWYQQVLGQGPQFIFQYYEKEERGRGNFPDRFSARQFPNYSSELNVNALLLGDSALYLCASSLDGSVSYFGPGTRLLVL.

This sequence joins TRBV7-9 and TRBJ2-3; D call uncertain. Per germline, CDR1 SEHNR and CDR2 FQNEAQ (reference sequence). V lost 5 bases and J lost 3, with 12 bases in between. The CDR3 sequence is 14 residues long. In DNA form, the CDR3 reads TGTGCCAGCAGCCCACGGGCAGTGACAGATACGCAGTATTTT. Translating it yields CASSPRAVTDTQYF.

Concerning this clonotype: This clone may be a read error of a much larger clone one base away. This CDR3 fails to terminate in the conserved phenylalanine or tryptophan, so it likely reflects a read error. The V and J genes are TRBV12-3 or TRBV12-4 and TRBJ2-7; D is unclear. This CDR3 spans 12 amino acids. Trimming pared 6 bases from V and 3 bases from J, leaving 9 bases between. The DNA of the CDR3 is TGTGCCAGCAGACCAAACGGCTACGAGCAGTACATC. This translates into CASRPNGYEQYI.

This clonotype was found many times. V gene TRBV5-1 combines with J gene TRBJ2-5; D is ambiguous. CDR3 length: 14 residues. Germline V gives CDR1 SGHRS, CDR2 YFSETQ. The V and J ends lost 0 bases and 3 bases respectively, with 9 bases between them. In DNA form, the CDR3 reads TGCGCCAGCAGCTTGGCCCCCAGAAAAGAGACCCAGTACTTC. It is translated as CASSLAPRKETQYF.

The gene calls are TRBV20-1 and TRBJ1-1; a possible D gene is TRBD1 (6 bases). The CDR3 has 12 residues. Germline values: CDR1 DFQATT, CDR2 SNEGSKA (reference sequence). The CDR3 loop reads CRAHRTANEAFF. CDR3 bases: TGCAGAGCGCATAGGACAGCTAATGAAGCTTTCTTT.

This clonotype was detected many times. The chain links TRBV20-1 to TRBJ2-1, with 12 bases identical to TRBD2. V was clipped by 6 bases and J by 7 bases; unmatched bases: 10. The CDR3 runs 15 residues. Germline assignment: CDR1 DFQATT and CDR2 SNEGSKA (reference sequence). CDR3 DNA: TGCAGTGCCGACCCGACTAGCGGGAGAGGGAATGAGCAGTTCTTC. It yields the protein CSADPTSGRGNEQFF.

In regard to this clonotype: A much bigger clone sits one base away, suggesting this may be a read error. V is TRBV12-3 or TRBV12-4 and J is TRBJ2-2, with 7 bases matching TRBD2. The CDR3 has 16 residues. The CDR3 is CASSPRGRANTGELLF. CDR3 DNA: TGTGCCAGCAGTCCCCGGGGGAGGGCGAACACCGGGGAGCTGCTTTTT.

With regard to this clonotype: A much larger clone sits a single nucleotide away, making a read error possible. A read error is likely, as this CDR3 ends without the conserved phenylalanine or tryptophan. The rearrangement links TRBV12-3 or TRBV12-4 to TRBJ2-1; D not certain. The CDR3 contains 12 residues. The germline V and J ends were trimmed by 6 bases and 8 bases, with 11 bases remaining between them. In nucleotides, the CDR3 is TGTGCCAGCAGATACAACCAGGATGAGCAGTTCCTC. It is translated as CASRYNQDEQFL.

Comments on this clonotype: One end of the junction is discordant with germline, which a read error may explain. The chain joins TRBV4-3 to TRBJ2-1, with D uncertain. CDR3 length: 15 amino acids. Germline loops: CDR1 LGHNA, CDR2 YSLEER. CDR3 residues: CASSQDPLQYSEQFF. The CDR3 nucleotides are TGCGCCAGCAGCCAAGATCCCCTTCAATACAGTGAGCAGTTCTTC.

As concerns this clonotype: A much larger clone lies a single base off, so this may be a read error. The V and J genes are TRBV12-3 or TRBV12-4 and TRBJ2-2, with 11 bases that match TRBD1. This CDR3 is 16 amino acids long. V shed 1 base and J 7 bases; nucleotides not matched to a gene: 5. In DNA form, the CDR3 reads TGTGCCAGCAGTTTAGGGACAGGGGGCTCGTTCGGGGAGCTGTTTTTT. Its translation is CASSLGTGGSFGELFF.

This clonotype was observed at least ten times. The chain links TRBV28 to TRBJ2-7; TRBD2 aligns across 8 bases. Germline lookup yields CDR1 MDHEN and CDR2 SYDVKM. The CDR3 spans 15 residues. The V segment lost 4 bases and the J segment 5 bases; nucleotides outside the gene matches: 10. The DNA for the CDR3 is TGTGCCAGCAGTTCACACTTTGGCGGGGGGAACGAGCAGTACTTC. Translation: CASSSHFGGGNEQYF.

This clonotype showed up many times. At one boundary the junction diverges from the germline segment, which might be a read error. The V gene is TRBV5-1, the J gene TRBJ2-3; 12 bases are a match to TRBD1. Germline loops: CDR1 SGHRS, CDR2 YFSETQ. There are 17 residues in the CDR3. The CDR3 here is CASSKGQGARSTDTQYF. The DNA for the CDR3 is TGCGCCAGCAGCAAGGGACAGGGGGCCAGGAGCACCGATACGCAGTATTTT.

This sequence joins TRBV5-1 and TRBJ2-7; TRBD2 agrees at 9 bases. The CDR3 loop spans 14 amino acids. Germline CDR1 reads SGHRS; CDR2 reads YFSETQ. V shed 0 bases and J 3 bases; nucleotides not matched to a gene: 1. In nucleotides, the CDR3 is TGCGCCAGCAGCTTGGATAGCGGGAGCTACGAGCAGTACTTC. It translates to CASSLDSGSYEQYF.

This clonotype was recorded a few times. A much larger clonotype is one base distant, so this may be a read error. The chain uses TRBV6-2 or TRBV6-3 and TRBJ2-1; weak D call: TRBD1 (5 bases). Germline V gene sequence: CDR1 MNHEY, CDR2 SVGEGT. The CDR3 is made up of 14 amino acids. CDR3 nucleotides: TGTGCCAGCGGTTACTCAAGGGGCGACAATGAGCAGTTCTTC. Amino acid sequence: CASGYSRGDNEQFF.

This clonotype came up many times. The J gene is TRBJ2-1, the V gene TRBV6-1; tentative D call: TRBD1 (8 bases). Trimming left V 10 bases short and J 5 bases short, with 18 bases between. The V gene's germline CDR1 is MNHNS and CDR2 SASEGT. The CDR3 consists of 14 residues. CDR3: CATRRQGRDNEQFF. The CDR3 DNA reads as TGTGCCACCCGGAGACAGGGGAGGGACAATGAGCAGTTCTTC.

In this sample, this clonotype turned up many times. This chain uses TRBV2 with TRBJ2-1; tentatively, D is TRBD1 or TRBD2 (7 bases each). Trimming shortened V by 6 bases and J by 4 bases, and 16 bases separated the two germline ends. Looked up from germline, CDR1 is SNHLY and CDR2 is FYNNEI. This CDR3 region has 15 residues. CDR3 in DNA: TGTGCCAGCAGCCCCGAAGCGGGACAGTACAATGAGCAGTTCTTC. Its protein is CASSPEAGQYNEQFF.

At least ten counts were recorded for this clonotype. The chain employs TRBV30 and TRBJ2-7; possibly TRBD2 for D (6 bases). This CDR3 comprises 13 residues. Germline V gives CDR1 GTSNPN, CDR2 SVGIG (reference sequence). Trimming shortened V by 0 bases and J by 1 base, and 7 bases separated the two germline ends. The CDR3 spells CAWSVGGSYEQYF. CDR3 nucleotides: TGTGCCTGGAGTGTGGGAGGATCCTACGAGCAGTACTTC.

The chain is built from TRBV12-3 or TRBV12-4 and TRBJ1-5, with a tentative D call TRBD1 (5 bases). The CDR3 length is 14 residues. The ends were cut back, 0 bases at V and 4 bases at J, with 7 bases in the middle. The CDR3 sequence: CASSLARGNQPQHF. The CDR3, as DNA: TGTGCCAGCAGTTTAGCGAGGGGAAATCAGCCCCAGCATTTT.

This clonotype was observed a few times. The gene calls are TRBV6-2 or TRBV6-3 and TRBJ2-3, with no clear D. The V end lost 4 bases, the J end lost 2 bases, and 4 bases lay between the germline ends. The CDR3 has 12 residues. CDR1 MNHEY and CDR2 SVGEGT come from the germline V gene. The CDR3: CASSSVTDTQYF. The CDR3 bases are TGTGCCAGCAGTTCCGTCACAGATACGCAGTATTTT.

This clonotype was seen only a few times. The chain carries TRBV7-9 and TRBJ1-3; 8 positions agree with TRBD1. The V and J ends lost 5 bases and 0 bases, in that order; junction bases with no gene match: 9. CDR1 and CDR2 (germline): SEHNR, FQNEAQ (reference sequence). The CDR3 loop spans 17 amino acids. Here the CDR3 reads CASSKRDRGYSGNTIYF. CDR3 bases: TGTGCCAGCAGCAAACGTGACAGGGGTTACTCTGGAAACACCATATATTTT.

About this clonotype: This may stem from a read error, because a much larger clone lies one nucleotide away. V and J are TRBV10-2 and TRBJ2-3; TRBD2 matches at 13 bases. CDR1 is WSHSY and CDR2 is SAAADI in the germline V gene. The CDR3 extends over 15 amino acids. With 8 bases clipped from V and 8 bases from J, the junction kept 10 bases outside the gene matches. The CDR3 here is CASRRLAGGSGTQYF. CDR3 coding DNA: TGCGCCAGCCGTAGACTAGCGGGAGGATCAGGTACGCAGTATTTT.

The chain carries TRBV6-6 and TRBJ2-1; D is uncertain. V lost 0 bases to trimming and J lost 3 bases, with 9 bases between them. This CDR3 is built from 15 residues. The germline V gene has CDR1 MNHNY and CDR2 SVGAGI (reference sequence). The DNA for the CDR3 is TGTGCCAGCAGTTACTCCTTTTGGAGCTACAATGAGCAGTTCTTC. Its protein product is CASSYSFWSYNEQFF.